Listed below are T cell receptor beta chains from one sample, sequenced in a study of T cells in Graves' hyperthyroidism and ophthalmopathy. TCRdb processed the multiplex PCR reads anew with MiXCR; each CDR3 protein has one entry. The data hold approximately 640,000 distinct CDR3 sequences, with 15% to 20% observed a single time. Sample: blood. The source of these receptors is a man aged 45-65 years with Graves' hyperthyroidism. Both conserved end residues are part of each CDR3. D genes are given only for firm matches. Clone size is given for some rows only: seen once, a few or many times, or a class if the clone is expanded.

V gene	D gene	clone size	J gene	CDR3 protein	CDR3 DNA
TRBV24-1	TRBD1	.	TRBJ1-2	CATSDGTGASYTF	TGTGCCACCAGTGATGGGACAGGGGCGAGCTACACCTTC
TRBV18	.	few	TRBJ1-4	CASSPRDSNEKLFF	TGTGCCAGCTCACCACGGGACTCGAATGAAAAACTGTTTTTT
TRBV3-1	.	many	TRBJ1-5	CASSQDIRNQPQHF	TGTGCCAGCAGCCAAGATATACGGAATCAGCCCCAGCATTTT
TRBV2	.	many	TRBJ2-7	CASSALVPKHGSPEQYF	TGTGCCAGCAGTGCACTAGTTCCTAAACACGGATCCCCCGAGCAGTACTTC
TRBV28	.	many	TRBJ1-1	CASSSPADRRMNTEAFF	TGTGCCAGCAGTTCACCCGCGGACAGAAGAATGAACACTGAAGCTTTCTTT
TRBV5-1	.	.	TRBJ2-3	CASSEPSEADTQYF	TGCGCCAGCAGCGAGCCATCAGAGGCAGATACGCAGTATTTT
TRBV12-3/TRBV12-4	.	many	TRBJ2-1	CASSLAGTPNEQFF	TGTGCCAGCAGTTTAGCCGGGACTCCCAATGAGCAGTTCTTC
TRBV4-2	.	many	TRBJ2-7	CASSQRQTAAYEQYF	TGTGCCAGCAGCCAAAGGCAAACAGCGGCCTACGAGCAGTACTTC
TRBV29-1	TRBD1	.	TRBJ2-3	CSVDFDRGADTQYF	TGCAGCGTTGATTTTGACAGGGGCGCAGATACGCAGTATTTT
TRBV6-5	TRBD2	many	TRBJ2-1	CASSYFATGLADSYNEQFF	TGTGCCAGCAGTTACTTCGCCACCGGCCTAGCGGACTCCTACAATGAGCAGTTCTTC
TRBV7-9	TRBD2	.	TRBJ2-7	CASSFSGFYEQYF	TGTGCCAGCAGCTTTAGCGGGTTCTACGAGCAGTACTTC
TRBV19	.	few	TRBJ2-1	CASSFEDKLGNEQFF	TGTGCCAGTAGTTTCGAGGACAAGTTGGGAAATGAGCAGTTCTTC
TRBV5-1	.	many	TRBJ1-4	CASSLNLGYGEKLFF	TGCGCCAGCAGCTTAAATCTGGGCTACGGGGAAAAACTGTTTTTT
TRBV6-2/TRBV6-3	.	many	TRBJ2-5	CASIEEGQETQYF	TGTGCCAGCATAGAGGAGGGCCAAGAGACCCAGTACTTC
TRBV2	.	many	TRBJ2-3	CASSEPLEDTQYF	TGTGCCAGCAGTGAACCGCTTGAGGATACGCAGTATTTT
TRBV6-2/TRBV6-3	.	.	TRBJ2-7	CASSYGVHEQYF	TGTGCCAGCAGTTACGGGGTGCACGAGCAGTACTTC
TRBV3-1	TRBD1	many	TRBJ2-5	CASSNQGQGFKTQYF	TGTGCCAGCAGCAACCAGGGACAGGGGTTTAAGACCCAGTACTTC
TRBV25-1	.	few	TRBJ2-1	CASSESRGVSYNEQFF	TGTGCCAGCAGTGAATCACGAGGGGTTTCCTACAATGAGCAGTTCTTC
TRBV5-1	TRBD1	.	TRBJ1-3	CASSLQGGPGNTIYF	TGCGCCAGCAGCCTTCAGGGGGGTCCAGGAAACACCATATATTTT
TRBV4-1	.	few	TRBJ2-5	CASSQPEGETQYF	TGCGCCAGCAGCCAGCCCGAAGGAGAGACCCAGTACTTC
TRBV2	TRBD2	.	TRBJ2-7	CASSEDTSGTYEQYF	TGTGCCAGCAGTGAAGATACTAGCGGTACCTACGAGCAGTACTTC
TRBV27	TRBD2	few	TRBJ2-1	CASSSLGTSGPNEQFF	TGTGCCAGCAGTTCATTAGGGACTAGCGGGCCCAATGAGCAGTTCTTC
TRBV6-6	.	.	TRBJ1-1	CASSYSRGGSEAFF	TGTGCCAGCAGTTACTCACGGGGTGGGAGTGAAGCTTTCTTT
TRBV27	TRBD2	many	TRBJ2-7	CASSSRTSGYEQYF	TGTGCCAGCAGTTCTCGGACTAGCGGGTACGAGCAGTACTTC
TRBV6-1	.	.	TRBJ2-7	CASSEFITGDYEQYF	TGTGCCAGCAGTGAATTCATAACCGGCGACTACGAGCAGTACTTC
TRBV5-1	TRBD1	many	TRBJ2-7	CASSLEQGANEQYF	TGCGCCAGCAGCTTGGAACAGGGGGCCAACGAGCAGTACTTC
TRBV2	.	.	TRBJ2-3	CVPGGRTHSADTQYF	TGTGTCCCGGGTGGGCGGACTCATAGCGCAGATACGCAGTATTTT
TRBV10-3	TRBD2	few	TRBJ2-7	CAISSTSGAGDF	TGTGCCATCAGTTCGACTAGCGGGGCCGGGGACTTC
TRBV18	TRBD1	few	TRBJ2-1	CASSKIRDSYYNEQFF	TGTGCCAGCTCCAAGATAAGGGACAGCTATTACAATGAGCAGTTCTTC
TRBV7-9	TRBD2	few	TRBJ2-1	CASSLGGTSGTRGEQFF	TGTGCCAGCAGCTTAGGGGGGACTAGCGGGACTCGTGGTGAGCAGTTCTTC
TRBV6-1	.	.	TRBJ2-2	CASSFINTGELFF	TGTGCCAGCAGCTTCATTAACACCGGGGAGCTGTTTTTT
TRBV19	.	few	TRBJ2-7	CASSMGDQAGEQYF	TGTGCCAGTAGCATGGGTGACCAGGCCGGCGAGCAGTACTTC
TRBV20-1	TRBD1	many	TRBJ2-5	CSARPIYRGRGETQYF	TGCAGTGCTAGACCGATATACAGGGGGCGCGGAGAGACCCAGTACTTC
TRBV20-1	.	.	TRBJ2-7	CSARGEYYEQYF	TGCAGTGCTAGAGGCGAATACTACGAGCAGTACTTC
TRBV9	.	.	TRBJ2-1	CASSVSRGNEQFF	TGTGCCAGCAGTGTTTCGAGGGGCAATGAGCAGTTCTTC
TRBV12-3/TRBV12-4	.	many	TRBJ1-2	CASSTGLDYGYTF	TGTGCCAGCAGCACAGGGTTGGACTATGGCTACACCTTC
TRBV7-9	TRBD1	many	TRBJ2-3	CASSLVVGQGPDTQYF	TGTGCCAGCAGCTTAGTTGTGGGACAGGGGCCAGATACGCAGTATTTT
TRBV28	TRBD2	many	TRBJ2-7	CASTLFGRAPHEQYF	TGTGCCAGCACCCTTTTTGGGAGGGCCCCCCACGAGCAGTACTTC
TRBV29-1	.	many	TRBJ1-2	CSAGGQIEGYTF	TGCAGCGCTGGGGGGCAAATCGAGGGCTACACCTTC
TRBV7-9	.	.	TRBJ2-2	CASSLVVGYTGELFF	TGTGCCAGCAGCTTAGTCGTAGGATACACCGGGGAGCTGTTTTTT
TRBV18	.	.	TRBJ2-7	CASSPSLSREQYF	TGTGCCAGCTCACCCTCCCTATCGAGGGAGCAGTACTTC
TRBV10-3	.	few	TRBJ2-2	CAISDPGVYTNTGELFF	TGTGCCATCAGTGATCCCGGAGTCTACACGAACACCGGGGAGCTGTTTTTT
TRBV5-5	.	few	TRBJ1-5	CASSRNLGGNQPQHF	TGTGCCAGCAGTCGTAATCTTGGGGGCAATCAGCCCCAGCATTTT
TRBV6-1	.	.	TRBJ2-7	CASIEGTGLEQYF	TGTGCCAGCATTGAGGGGACGGGGTTGGAGCAGTACTTC
TRBV7-9	.	few	TRBJ1-1	CASTPSWRNTEAFF	TGTGCCAGCACTCCTTCGTGGAGGAACACTGAAGCTTTCTTT
TRBV7-9	TRBD1	.	TRBJ2-4	CASSQSQGAGNKNIQYF	TGTGCCAGCAGCCAATCTCAGGGGGCGGGAAACAAAAACATTCAGTACTTC
TRBV11-2	.	many	TRBJ1-1	CASSWNREGTEAFF	TGTGCCAGCAGTTGGAACAGGGAGGGCACTGAAGCTTTCTTT
TRBV6-1	TRBD1	few	TRBJ1-6	CASRPPGQGVNSPLHF	TGTGCCAGCAGACCCCCGGGACAGGGGGTTAATTCACCCCTCCACTTT
TRBV11-2	.	many	TRBJ2-5	CASSWAGQETQYF	TGTGCCAGCAGTTGGGCAGGACAAGAGACCCAGTACTTC
TRBV27	.	many	TRBJ2-3	CASSLRQGVRYKDTQYF	TGTGCCAGCAGTTTGCGGCAGGGCGTTAGGTATAAAGATACGCAGTATTTT
TRBV20-1	.	.	TRBJ1-1	CSACGQMNTEAFF	TGCAGTGCTTGCGGACAGATGAACACTGAAGCTTTCTTT